The 6 T cell receptor beta chains reported below all come from one sample, sequenced in a study of T-cell memory formation after mild COVID-19. Using its own MiXCR run on the 5' RACE reads, TCRdb lists one record per CDR3 protein. The sample yields approximately 560,000 distinct CDR3 sequences, approximately 15% seen once. The sequencing input was PBMCs or a T cell subset sorted from them (not recorded which). The source of these receptors is an adult woman who had mild COVID-19 (a few samples of this study predate the infection). Cell type and time point are not known.

In nucleotides, the CDR3 is TGTGCCAGCAGCCCCCGGGGGACTAGCGGGAGTAGCTCCTACAATGAGCAGTTCTTC. This sequence encodes CASSPRGTSGSSSYNEQFF. V gene TRBV7-9 combines with J gene TRBJ2-1, with 14 bases fitting TRBD2. Germline loops: CDR1 SEHNR, CDR2 FQNEAQ (reference sequence). The CDR3 consists of 19 residues. The V segment lost 5 bases and the J segment 0 bases; nucleotides outside the gene matches: 9. Using reference TRBV7-9 and TRBJ2-1 for the parts outside the CDR3, the full variable domain is DTGVSQNPRHKITKRGQNVTFRCDPISEHNRLYWYRQTLGQGPEFLTYFQNEAQLEKSRLLSDRFSAERPKGSFSTLEIQRTEQGDSAMYLCASSPRGTSGSSSYNEQFFGPGTRLTVL.

This clonotype was counted only a few times. The chain employs TRBV20-1 and TRBJ1-1, with D perhaps matching TRBD1 (5 bases). Germline V gives CDR1 DFQATT, CDR2 SNEGSKA (reference sequence). The CDR3 spans 13 residues. With 3 bases removed from V and 7 bases from J, the gap between germline ends came to 15 bases. CDR3 amino acids: CSASFFSGREAFF. In nucleotides, the CDR3 is TGCAGTGCTAGTTTTTTCTCAGGGCGTGAAGCTTTCTTT.

The chain couples TRBV30 to TRBJ2-7, with 8 bases fitting TRBD2. V was pared by 3 bases and J by 5 bases, with 6 bases of the junction left unmatched. This CDR3 comprises 13 residues. The V gene's germline CDR1 is GTSNPN and CDR2 SVGIG (reference sequence). DNA for the CDR3: TGTGCCTGGAGGCACACGGGGGGGAACGAGCAGTACTTC. This sequence encodes CAWRHTGGNEQYF.

This clonotype has a handful of counts. J is TRBJ1-4 and V is TRBV27; a possible D gene is TRBD1 (5 bases). Germline loops: CDR1 MNHEY, CDR2 SMNVEV (reference sequence). Deletions cut 6 bases from V and 7 bases from J, with 15 bases between. This CDR3 is 14 amino acids long. This CDR3 reads CASRFTGLGEKLFF. The CDR3 bases are TGTGCCAGCAGATTCACGGGGCTAGGTGAAAAACTGTTTTTT.

This clonotype was seen a few times. The chain couples TRBV29-1 to TRBJ2-1; D is perhaps TRBD2 (5 bases). Germline V gives CDR1 SQVTM, CDR2 ANQGSEA. V gave up 4 bases and J gave up 6 bases, with 13 bases separating them. The CDR3 covers 13 residues. This chain's CDR3 is CSVGGILFNEQFF. For the CDR3, the DNA is TGCAGCGTTGGAGGGATTTTATTCAATGAGCAGTTCTTC.

This clonotype was found a few times. The chain employs TRBV12-3 or TRBV12-4 and TRBJ2-3; possible D gene TRBD2, 5 bases. The CDR3 spans 15 residues. Trimming removed 4 bases at V and 1 base at J, with 12 bases between. DNA for the CDR3: TGTGCCAGCAGTTATCTTAACGGGGGCACAGATACGCAGTATTTT. Its translation: CASSYLNGGTDTQYF.